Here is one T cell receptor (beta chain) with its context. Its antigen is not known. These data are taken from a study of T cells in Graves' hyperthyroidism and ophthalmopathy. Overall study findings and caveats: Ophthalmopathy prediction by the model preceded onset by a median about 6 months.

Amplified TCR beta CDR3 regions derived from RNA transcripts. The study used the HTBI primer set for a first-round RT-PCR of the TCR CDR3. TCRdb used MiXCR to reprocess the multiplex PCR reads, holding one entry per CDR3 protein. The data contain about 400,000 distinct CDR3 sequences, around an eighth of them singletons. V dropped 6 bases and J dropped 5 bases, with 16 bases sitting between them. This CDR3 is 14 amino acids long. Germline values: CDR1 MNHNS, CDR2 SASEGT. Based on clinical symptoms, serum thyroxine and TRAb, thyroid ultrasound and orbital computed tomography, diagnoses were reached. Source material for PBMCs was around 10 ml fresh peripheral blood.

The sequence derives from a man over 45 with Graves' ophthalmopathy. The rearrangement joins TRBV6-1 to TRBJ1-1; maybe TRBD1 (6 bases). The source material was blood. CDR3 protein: CASREGVWRTEAFF. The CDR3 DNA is TGTGCCAGCAGAGAGGGGGTATGGAGAACTGAAGCTTTCTTT.